The entry below gives a single T cell receptor beta chain sequence along with its context. The clone's antigen remains unknown. The input lacks base qualities; no much larger clone sits a single base away. This sample is drawn from a study of blood T cell repertoires in COVID-19 (dated by TCRdb to 2018 to 2021). With regard to the full study: The collaborator samples originated in the United States, Italy and Spain and spanned the acute and convalescent phases of COVID-19. The repertoires were released in a freely available public database intended as a resource for research on the immune response to SARS-CoV-2. The material from the prospective study consisted of cDNA or gDNA derived from T cells, B-cell-depleted T cells, or PBMCs. The sample metadata nearly always contained a de-identified subject ID, COVID-19 status, age in years and sex. Where available, HLA class I and class II types were taken from metadata supplied by the sample provider and were not determined by assay-based typing. The dataset comprised deeply sampled blood TCRbeta repertoires from subjects exposed to, actively infected with, or recovered from COVID-19. Samples were obtained from the ongoing ImmuneRACE study (first 160 participants) and from approximately 1,200 subjects provided by 6 global collaborators. The investigation overall reported the following: How much clinical and demographic metadata was included differed by source and by participant, and the metadata was provided uncurated.

The immunoSEQ Assay, a bias-controlled multiplex PCR, was used to amplify TCRbeta CDR3 regions from genomic DNA. On the study's bioinformatics: Within the assay, amplification of reference gene primers was used to estimate how many nucleated cells each sample contained. To quantify the absolute abundance of each unique TCRbeta CDR3 rearrangement, sequence reads were collapsed and filtered. For each sample, productive Simpson clonality was calculated as the square root of Simpson's diversity index across productive rearrangements. This immuneACCESS table, as held by TCRdb, lists in-frame sequences with V and J called but not all clones. Of the missing ones, under half trace to an unresolved V gene in checked studies; the others have no known cause. From that table come the V and J calls and clone size; the DNA was used to work out D and trimming. The sample table contains about 300,000 clones; only one count was recorded for over 80% of them. The ten largest account for more than 1.3% of the sample.

Another Seattle source contributed samples from volunteer blood donors who had recovered from COVID-19. The collaborating institutions used their own protocols to collect whole blood in K2EDTA tubes. Collaborator samples were shipped for TCRbeta analysis as frozen whole blood, isolated PBMCs, or DNA extracted from either sample type. Sequencing was done on a sample of peripheral blood. The receptor comes from a woman aged 40 to 50 who had recovered from COVID-19.

The DNA sequence is as follows: TGTGCCAGCAGTTACTCAGGCCAGCTAGCGGGGACGATGGATACGCAGTATTTT. Protein translation: CASSYSGQLAGTMDTQYF. The V and J genes are TRBV6-2 or TRBV6-3 and TRBJ2-3, and 9 bases in between align with TRBD2. CDR1 and CDR2 are read off the germline V gene as MNHEY and SVGEGT. The germline V and J ends show losses of 0 bases and 6 bases respectively, and no gene match explains 13 bases of the junction. The CDR3 runs 18 amino acids, cysteine and phenylalanine included. The sequence is cut down to CDR3 DNA, 54 bases in frame from base 1.